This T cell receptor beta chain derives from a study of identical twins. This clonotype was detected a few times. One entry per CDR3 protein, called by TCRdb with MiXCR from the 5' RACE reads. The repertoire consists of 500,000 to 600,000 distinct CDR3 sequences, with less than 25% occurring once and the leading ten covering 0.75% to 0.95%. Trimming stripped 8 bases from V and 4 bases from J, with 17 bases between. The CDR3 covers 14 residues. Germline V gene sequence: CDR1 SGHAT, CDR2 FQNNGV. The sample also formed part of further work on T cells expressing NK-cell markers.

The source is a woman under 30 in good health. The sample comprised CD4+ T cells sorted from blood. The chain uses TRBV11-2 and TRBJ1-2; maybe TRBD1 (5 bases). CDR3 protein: CASEGVAATYGYTF. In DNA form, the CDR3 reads TGTGCCAGCGAAGGGGTGGCAGCGACCTATGGCTACACCTTC.